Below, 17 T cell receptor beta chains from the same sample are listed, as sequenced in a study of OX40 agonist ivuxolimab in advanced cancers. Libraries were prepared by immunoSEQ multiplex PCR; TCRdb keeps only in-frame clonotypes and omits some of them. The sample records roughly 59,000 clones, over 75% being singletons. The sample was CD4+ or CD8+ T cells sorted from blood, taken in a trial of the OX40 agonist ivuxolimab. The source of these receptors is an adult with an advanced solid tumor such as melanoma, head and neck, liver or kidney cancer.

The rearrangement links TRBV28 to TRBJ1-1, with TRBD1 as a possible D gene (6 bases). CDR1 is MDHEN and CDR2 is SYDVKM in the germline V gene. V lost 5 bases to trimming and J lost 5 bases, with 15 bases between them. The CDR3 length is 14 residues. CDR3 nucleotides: TGTGCCAGCAGTAGCGGGGGGGGCAAAACTGAAGCTTTCTTT. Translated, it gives CASSSGGGKTEAFF.

The CDR3 DNA reads TGTGCCAGCAGCCGGGACAGTTTAACAGATACGCAGTATTTT. Encoded protein: CASSRDSLTDTQYF. The chain uses TRBV7-2 and TRBJ2-3; 7 nucleotides match TRBD1. The length of the CDR3 is 14 residues. V was clipped by 5 bases and J by 3 bases; unmatched bases: 5. Germline CDR1 is SGHTA and CDR2 is FQGNSA.

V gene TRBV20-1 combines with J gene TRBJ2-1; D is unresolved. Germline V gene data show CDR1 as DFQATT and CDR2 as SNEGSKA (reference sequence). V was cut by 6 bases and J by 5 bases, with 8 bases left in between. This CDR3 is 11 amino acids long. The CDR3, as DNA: TGCAGTGCCGGCACTAACAATGAGCAGTTCTTC. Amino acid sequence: CSAGTNNEQFF.

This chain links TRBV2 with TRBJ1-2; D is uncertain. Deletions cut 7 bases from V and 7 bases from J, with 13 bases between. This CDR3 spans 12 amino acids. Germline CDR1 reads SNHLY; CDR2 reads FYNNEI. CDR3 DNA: TGTGCCAGCACTCCGGACGTCGGTGGCTACACCTTC. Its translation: CASTPDVGGYTF. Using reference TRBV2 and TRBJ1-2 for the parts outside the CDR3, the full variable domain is EPEVTQTPSHQVTQMGQEVILRCVPISNHLYFYWYRQILGQKVEFLVSFYNNEISEKSEIFDDQFSVERPDGSNFTLKIRSTKLEDSAMYFCASTPDVGGYTFGSGTRLTVV.

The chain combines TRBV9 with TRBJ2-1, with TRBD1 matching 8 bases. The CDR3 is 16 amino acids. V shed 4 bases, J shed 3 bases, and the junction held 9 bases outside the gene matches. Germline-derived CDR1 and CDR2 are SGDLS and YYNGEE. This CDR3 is CASSPRDRGHYNEQFF. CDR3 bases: TGTGCCAGCAGCCCCCGAGACAGGGGACACTACAATGAGCAGTTCTTC.

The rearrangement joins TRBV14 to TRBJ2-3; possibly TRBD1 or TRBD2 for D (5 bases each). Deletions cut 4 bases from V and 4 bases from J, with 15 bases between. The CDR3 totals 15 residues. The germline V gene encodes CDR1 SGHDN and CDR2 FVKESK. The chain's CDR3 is CASSPQSGRADTQYF. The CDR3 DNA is TGTGCCAGCAGCCCGCAATCGGGACGGGCAGATACGCAGTATTTT. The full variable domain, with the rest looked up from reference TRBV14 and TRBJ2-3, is EAGVTQFPSHSVIEKGQTVTLRCDPISGHDNLYWYRRVMGKEIKFLLHFVKESKQDESGMPNNRFLAERTGGTYSTLKVQPAELEDSGVYFCASSPQSGRADTQYFGPGTRLTVL.

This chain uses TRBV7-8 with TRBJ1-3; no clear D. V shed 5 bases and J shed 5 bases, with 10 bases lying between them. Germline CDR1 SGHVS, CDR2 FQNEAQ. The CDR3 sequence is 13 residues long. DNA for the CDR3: TGTGCCAGCAGCCGCGAGGTTAGAAACACCATATATTTT. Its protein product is CASSREVRNTIYF.

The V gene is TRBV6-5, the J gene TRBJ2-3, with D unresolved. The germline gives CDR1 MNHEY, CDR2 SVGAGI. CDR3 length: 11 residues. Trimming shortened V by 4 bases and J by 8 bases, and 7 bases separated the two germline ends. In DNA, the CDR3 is TGTGCCAGCAGTTCTAGGAGTACGCAGTATTTT. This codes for CASSSRSTQYF.

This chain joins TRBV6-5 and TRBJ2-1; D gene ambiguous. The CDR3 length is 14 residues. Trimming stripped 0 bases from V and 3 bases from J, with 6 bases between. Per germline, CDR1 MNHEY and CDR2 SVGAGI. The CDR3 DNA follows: TGTGCCAGCAGTTACTCGGCAGTCTACAATGAGCAGTTCTTC. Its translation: CASSYSAVYNEQFF.

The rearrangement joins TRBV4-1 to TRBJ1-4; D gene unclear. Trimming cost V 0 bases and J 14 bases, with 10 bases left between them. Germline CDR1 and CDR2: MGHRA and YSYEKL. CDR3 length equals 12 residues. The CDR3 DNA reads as TGCGCCAGCAGCCAAGATCAAGGGAAGCTGTTTTTT. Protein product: CASSQDQGKLFF.

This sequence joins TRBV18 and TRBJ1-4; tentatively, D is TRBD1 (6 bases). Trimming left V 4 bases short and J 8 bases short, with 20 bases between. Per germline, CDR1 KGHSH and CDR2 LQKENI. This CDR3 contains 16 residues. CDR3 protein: CASSLQEGGFNEKLFF. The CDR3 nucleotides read TGTGCCAGCTCACTTCAAGAGGGGGGATTTAACGAAAAACTGTTTTTT. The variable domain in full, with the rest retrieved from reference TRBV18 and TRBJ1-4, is NAGVMQNPRHLVRRRGQEARLRCSPMKGHSHVYWYRQLPEEGLKFMVYLQKENIIDESGMPKERFSAEFPKEGPSILRIQQVVRGDSAAYFCASSLQEGGFNEKLFFGSGTQLSVL.

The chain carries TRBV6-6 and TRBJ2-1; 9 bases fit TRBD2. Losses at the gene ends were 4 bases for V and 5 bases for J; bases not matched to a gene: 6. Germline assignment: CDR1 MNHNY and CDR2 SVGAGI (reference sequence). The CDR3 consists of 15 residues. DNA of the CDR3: TGTGCCAGCAGTTCCCCCGGGACTAGCAACAATGAGCAGTTCTTC. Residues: CASSSPGTSNNEQFF.

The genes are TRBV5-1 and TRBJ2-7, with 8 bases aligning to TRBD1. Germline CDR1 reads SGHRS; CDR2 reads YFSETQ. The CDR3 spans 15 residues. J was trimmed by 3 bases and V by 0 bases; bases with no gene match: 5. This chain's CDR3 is CASSLVGQGYYEQYF. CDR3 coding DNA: TGCGCCAGCAGCTTGGTCGGACAGGGATACTACGAGCAGTACTTC.

The CDR3 DNA reads as TGTGCCATCAGTTCTTCCGGGACAGACCCTTACAATGAGCAGTTCTTC. Encoded protein: CAISSSGTDPYNEQFF. V is TRBV10-3 and J is TRBJ2-1; TRBD1 aligns across 7 bases. This CDR3 is 16 amino acids long. V gave up 5 bases and J gave up 4 bases; unmatched junction bases: 11. Germline values: CDR1 ENHRY, CDR2 SYGVKD.

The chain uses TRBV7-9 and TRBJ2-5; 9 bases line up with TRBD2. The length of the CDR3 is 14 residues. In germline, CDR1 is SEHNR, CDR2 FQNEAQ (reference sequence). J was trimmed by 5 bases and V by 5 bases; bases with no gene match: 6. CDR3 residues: CASSHSGSGETQYF. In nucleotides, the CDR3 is TGTGCCAGCAGCCATAGCGGGAGTGGGGAGACCCAGTACTTC. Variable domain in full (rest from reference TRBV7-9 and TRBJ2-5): DTGVSQNPRHKITKRGQNVTFRCDPISEHNRLYWYRQTLGQGPEFLTYFQNEAQLEKSRLLSDRFSAERPKGSFSTLEIQRTEQGDSAMYLCASSHSGSGETQYFGPGTRLLVL.

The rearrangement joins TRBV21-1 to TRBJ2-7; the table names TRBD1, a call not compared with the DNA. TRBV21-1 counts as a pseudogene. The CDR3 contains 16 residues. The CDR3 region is CASSKKGTVVGAEQYF. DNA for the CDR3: TGTGCCAGCAGCAAAAAAGGGACAGTGGTGGGAGCCGAGCAGTACTTC.

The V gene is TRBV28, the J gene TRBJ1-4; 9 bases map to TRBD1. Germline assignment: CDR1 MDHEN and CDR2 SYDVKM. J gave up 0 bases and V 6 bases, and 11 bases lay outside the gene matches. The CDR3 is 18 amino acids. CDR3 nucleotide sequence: TGTGCCAGCAGGTACGAGGACAGGGGAGTTTCAACTAATGAAAAACTGTTTTTT. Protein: CASRYEDRGVSTNEKLFF.